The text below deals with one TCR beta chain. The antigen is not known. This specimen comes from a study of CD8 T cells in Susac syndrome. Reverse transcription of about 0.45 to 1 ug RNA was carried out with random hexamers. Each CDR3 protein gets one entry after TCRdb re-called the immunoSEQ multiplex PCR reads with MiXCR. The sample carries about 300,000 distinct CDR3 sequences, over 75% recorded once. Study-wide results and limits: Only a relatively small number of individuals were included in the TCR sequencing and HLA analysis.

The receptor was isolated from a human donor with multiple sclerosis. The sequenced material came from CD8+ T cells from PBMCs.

The CDR3 sequence: CASSFNGNNEQFF. The CDR3 nucleotides are TGTGCCAGCAGTTTCAATGGGAACAATGAGCAGTTCTTC. J is TRBJ2-1 and V is TRBV27; D is ambiguous. Germline loops: CDR1 MNHEY, CDR2 SMNVEV (reference sequence). V was shortened by 3 bases and J by 5 bases, with 8 bases between the two germline ends. The CDR3 consists of 13 residues.